Below are 18 T cell receptor beta chains sequenced from a single sample in a study of blood T cell repertoires in COVID-19. Method: immunoSEQ multiplex PCR; TCRdb's copy keeps in-frame clones and lacks some. Of fewer than 350,000 clones in the sample, about 85% are singletons; the top ten hold around 2.5%. The sample comprised PBMCs or T cells enriched from blood (not recorded which). The receptors shown here come from a woman aged 45-60 years who had recovered from COVID-19.

The chain couples TRBV5-1 to TRBJ2-7; 8 nucleotides agree with TRBD2. V dropped 1 base and J dropped 2; count of bases not matched to a gene: 5. CDR3 length: 15 amino acids. Germline values: CDR1 SGHRS, CDR2 YFSETQ. CDR3: CASSLRGGLTYEQYF. CDR3 DNA: TGCGCCAGCAGCTTGCGGGGGGGCCTTACCTACGAGCAGTACTTC.

This chain links TRBV18 with TRBJ2-1; 7 positions agree with TRBD1. V was pared by 1 base and J by 0 bases, with 12 bases of the junction left unmatched. CDR3 size: 19 residues. Per the germline V gene, CDR1 is KGHSH and CDR2 is LQKENI. The CDR3 here is CASSPRLAGTEFSYNEQFF. CDR3 nucleotides: TGTGCCAGCTCACCACGTTTAGCAGGGACAGAGTTCTCCTACAATGAGCAGTTCTTC.

In this sample, this clone turned up once. V is TRBV7-9 and J is TRBJ2-1; 12 nucleotides match TRBD1. The CDR3 runs 14 residues. Trimming cost V 5 bases and J 9 bases; bases outside gene matches: 5. Germline V gene lookup returns CDR1 SEHNR and CDR2 FQNEAQ (reference sequence). Here the CDR3 DNA reads TGTGCCAGCAGCCTGGGACAGGGGGCTGGTGAGCAGTTCTTC. Its protein product is CASSLGQGAGEQFF.

V and J are TRBV4-2 and TRBJ2-2; 7 positions match TRBD2. The germline CDR1 and CDR2 sequences are LGHNA and YNFKEQ. V dropped 1 base and J dropped 3; count of bases not matched to a gene: 8. The length of the CDR3 is 17 residues. As DNA, the CDR3 is TGTGCCAGCAGCCAAGTTGGCCTAGCGGACGACACCGGGGAGCTGTTTTTT. It is translated as CASSQVGLADDTGELFF.

V and J are TRBV7-8 and TRBJ2-1; tentatively, D is TRBD2 (5 bases). V was pared by 2 bases and J by 6 bases, with 11 bases between. The CDR3 loop spans 14 amino acids. Germline V gene sequence: CDR1 SGHVS, CDR2 FQNEAQ. CDR3 coding DNA: TGTGCCAGCAGCTTACAGCTAGCCATCAATGAGCAGTTCTTC. Protein: CASSLQLAINEQFF.

V usage is TRBV6-5 and J usage is TRBJ1-2, with TRBD1 matching 11 bases. In germline, CDR1 is MNHEY, CDR2 SVGAGI. The V and J ends lost 6 bases and 7 bases, in that order; junction bases with no gene match: 7. The length of the CDR3 is 14 residues. This CDR3 is CASSLDRGRSGYTF. The CDR3 DNA is TGTGCCAGCAGCCTGGACAGGGGGCGTAGTGGCTACACCTTC.

This rearrangement joins TRBV30 to TRBJ2-3, with 14 bases lining up with TRBD2. V trimming: 7 bases; J trimming: 1 base; junction bases outside the gene matches: 7. The CDR3 is 16 residues long. The germline CDR1 and CDR2 sequences are GTSNPN and SVGIG (reference sequence). CDR3 in DNA: TGTGCCTTAGGGACTAGCGGGAGTGTAGGCACAGATACGCAGTATTTT. Translating it yields CALGTSGSVGTDTQYF.

This clone was counted once. The genes are TRBV27 and TRBJ2-5, with 9 nucleotides matching TRBD1. This CDR3 has 16 residues. CDR1 and CDR2 (germline): MNHEY, SMNVEV (reference sequence). Germline trimming cut 5 bases from V and 5 bases from J; bases unmatched to any gene: 12. CDR3 bases: TGTGCCAGCAGTCTGACTACCGGGACAGGGCCTGAGACCCAGTACTTC. The encoded protein is CASSLTTGTGPETQYF.

The CDR3 nucleotides read TGTGCCAGCACCGCTGTGAGGTCCGGGAATCAGCCCCAGCATTTT. It yields the protein CASTAVRSGNQPQHF. The rearrangement joins TRBV2 to TRBJ1-5; D gene uncertain. The CDR3 runs 15 residues. Germline lookup yields CDR1 SNHLY and CDR2 FYNNEI. The ends were cut back, 7 bases at V and 4 bases at J, with 17 bases in the middle.

This clone has just one count. The chain recombines TRBV10-2 with TRBJ2-1, with TRBD2 matching 8 bases. The CDR3 consists of 16 residues. Losses at the gene ends were 2 bases for V and 2 bases for J; bases not matched to a gene: 5. Germline values: CDR1 WSHSY, CDR2 SAAADI. The CDR3 DNA reads as TGCGCCAGCAGTGAGGTCGCTAGCGGGCCCTACAATGAGCAGTTCTTC. Residues: CASSEVASGPYNEQFF.

The chain recombines TRBV5-1 with TRBJ2-2; perhaps TRBD1 as D (5 bases). The germline V and J ends were trimmed by 7 bases and 0 bases, with 10 bases remaining between them. The CDR3 contains 14 residues. The germline V gene encodes CDR1 SGHRS and CDR2 YFSETQ. This CDR3 is CASGGRANTGELFF. The CDR3, as DNA: TGCGCCAGCGGTGGCAGGGCGAACACCGGGGAGCTGTTTTTT.

The rearrangement links TRBV29-1 to TRBJ2-1, with 13 bases identical to TRBD2. Trimming at V came to 5 bases and at J to 7 bases, leaving 2 bases not matched to a gene. Germline loops: CDR1 SQVTM, CDR2 ANQGSEA. The CDR3 runs to 13 residues. CDR3 residues: CSVPGLAGNEQFF. The DNA for the CDR3 is TGCAGCGTTCCGGGACTAGCGGGGAATGAGCAGTTCTTC.

This rearrangement joins TRBV7-8 to TRBJ1-1, with 9 bases lining up with TRBD1. The CDR3 extends over 15 amino acids. Trimming removed 5 bases from V and 5 bases from J; junction bases left unmatched: 9. CDR1 and CDR2 (germline): SGHVS, FQNEAQ. CDR3 loop: CASSADYRGLTEAFF. The CDR3, as DNA: TGTGCCAGCAGCGCAGATTACAGGGGGCTGACTGAAGCTTTCTTT.

CDR3 nucleotide sequence: TGTGCCAGCAGTGAAAGACAGGGGTTTAGTGGCTACACCTTC. Protein: CASSERQGFSGYTF. The chain couples TRBV2 to TRBJ1-2; 8 bases match TRBD1. V lost 2 bases to trimming and J lost 7 bases; unmatched junction nucleotides: 6. Germline CDR1 SNHLY, CDR2 FYNNEI. The CDR3 extends over 14 amino acids.

CDR3 amino acids: CASSLAFDSPGPYGYTF. The CDR3 DNA is TGTGCCAGCAGCTTAGCCTTTGACAGCCCGGGCCCCTATGGCTACACCTTC. The rearrangement uses TRBV7-9 and TRBJ1-2, with a tentative D call TRBD1 (5 bases). This CDR3 is 17 amino acids long. Germline V gives CDR1 SEHNR, CDR2 FQNEAQ (reference sequence). V was pared by 0 bases and J by 4 bases, with 18 bases between.

The rearrangement joins TRBV4-3 to TRBJ2-3; 10 bases map to TRBD2. The CDR3 length is 15 residues. Losses at the gene ends were 4 bases for V and 1 base for J; bases not matched to a gene: 2. CDR1 and CDR2 (germline): LGHNA, YSLEER. The CDR3 region has the DNA TGCGCCAGCAGCCCGACTAGCGGGCGCACAGATACGCAGTATTTT. Translated, it gives CASSPTSGRTDTQYF.

This chain joins TRBV27 and TRBJ1-5; 9 bases map to TRBD1. Trimming cost V 5 bases and J 6 bases; bases outside gene matches: 11. Germline CDR1 and CDR2: MNHEY and SMNVEV (reference sequence). The CDR3 is made up of 16 amino acids. CDR3 protein: CASSPLDRGAVQPQHF. In DNA, the CDR3 is TGTGCCAGCAGTCCCCTGGACAGGGGCGCCGTTCAGCCCCAGCATTTT.

This clone has a handful of counts. The J gene is TRBJ1-5, the V gene TRBV19; TRBD1 is a possible D gene (5 bases). This CDR3 has 14 residues. Trimming removed 7 bases from V and 4 bases from J, with 14 bases in between. Germline CDR1 reads LNHDA; CDR2 reads SQIVND (reference sequence). The chain's CDR3 is CASTNGGGNQPQHF. CDR3 in DNA: TGTGCCAGTACAAACGGGGGGGGTAATCAGCCCCAGCATTTT.